Below, 8 T cell receptor beta chains from the same sample are listed, as sequenced in a study of cytomegalovirus exposure and HLA in healthy donors. 13 Jbeta primers and 60 Vbeta primers were used for the PCR. Data came from immunoSEQ multiplex PCR; TCRdb stores just in-frame clones and leaves some out. This table has about 190,000 clones, around four fifths appearing once. Sequencing input: PBMCs. Every receptor here comes from a man aged 35 to 55 in good health and CMV-seropositive.

A few counts support this clone. V usage is TRBV18 and J usage is TRBJ1-5; D may be TRBD1 (5 bases). V was trimmed by 1 base and J by 0 bases, leaving 7 bases between them. This CDR3 spans 15 amino acids. From germline, CDR1 is KGHSH and CDR2 LQKENI. CDR3 in amino acids: CASSPRQNSNQPQHF. DNA of the CDR3: TGTGCCAGCTCACCACGACAGAATAGCAATCAGCCCCAGCATTTT. Combining the CDR3 with reference TRBV18 and TRBJ1-5 gives the whole variable domain NAGVMQNPRHLVRRRGQEARLRCSPMKGHSHVYWYRQLPEEGLKFMVYLQKENIIDESGMPKERFSAEFPKEGPSILRIQQVVRGDSAAYFCASSPRQNSNQPQHFGDGTRLSIL.

V gene TRBV5-6 combines with J gene TRBJ2-1; 10 bases fit TRBD2. The CDR3 totals 16 residues. CDR1 and CDR2 from the germline V gene are SGHDT and YYEEEE. V lost 2 bases and J lost 9; bases outside the gene matches: 11. This chain's CDR3 is CASSFLAGDNRGEQFF. The CDR3 nucleotides read TGTGCCAGCAGCTTTCTAGCGGGAGATAACAGGGGTGAGCAGTTCTTC.

The chain couples TRBV21-1 to TRBJ1-5. TRBV21-1 is a documented pseudogene. The CDR3 has 15 amino acids. The CDR3 loop reads CASTPFGGTNQPQHF. Written as DNA, the CDR3 is TGTGCCAGCACTCCCTTCGGCGGGACCAATCAGCCCCAGCATTTT.

This chain joins TRBV19 and TRBJ1-3; no clear D gene. The ends were cut back, 7 bases at V and 4 bases at J, with 23 bases in the middle. The CDR3 has 17 residues. CDR1 and CDR2 from the germline V gene are LNHDA and SQIVND (reference sequence). The CDR3 loop reads CASMEDGSLLSGNTIYF. The CDR3 coding sequence is TGTGCCAGTATGGAGGACGGATCCCTTCTATCCGGAAACACCATATATTTT. The full variable domain, with the rest looked up from reference TRBV19 and TRBJ1-3, is DGGITQSPKYLFRKEGQNVTLSCEQNLNHDAMYWYRQDPGQGLRLIYYSQIVNDFQKGDIAEGYSVSREKKESFPLTVTSAQKNPTAFYLCASMEDGSLLSGNTIYFGEGSWLTVV.

This chain uses TRBV11-2 with TRBJ2-1, with 10 bases fitting TRBD2. Germline V lookup: CDR1 SGHAT, CDR2 FQNNGV. The CDR3 runs 15 residues. V shed 6 bases and J 3 bases; nucleotides not matched to a gene: 5. CDR3 protein: CASSLTSGYYNEQFF. The CDR3 DNA reads as TGTGCCAGCAGTCTGACTAGCGGGTACTACAATGAGCAGTTCTTC.

The V call is TRBV9, the J call TRBJ2-7; D perhaps matches TRBD1 (5 bases). Germline lookup yields CDR1 SGDLS and CDR2 YYNGEE. The CDR3 is made up of 15 amino acids. Trimming removed 0 bases from V and 0 bases from J, with 10 bases in between. CDR3 residues: CASSVGSGLSYEQYF. DNA for the CDR3: TGTGCCAGCAGCGTAGGGTCAGGGCTCTCCTACGAGCAGTACTTC.

J is TRBJ2-1 and V is TRBV9; TRBD2 might be the D (5 bases). CDR3 length: 15 residues. V dropped 6 bases and J dropped 2 bases, with 15 bases sitting between them. Germline CDR1 reads SGDLS; CDR2 reads YYNGEE. CDR3 amino acids: CASTTTGGPYNEQFF. The DNA for the CDR3 is TGTGCCAGCACCACCACCGGCGGGCCCTACAATGAGCAGTTCTTC.

This chain joins TRBV5-1 and TRBJ2-7; 7 nucleotides line up with TRBD1. The CDR3 sequence is 16 residues long. Germline-derived CDR1 and CDR2 are SGHRS and YFSETQ. The V gene end was trimmed by 3 bases and the J gene end by 2 bases; junction bases not matched to a gene: 11. The CDR3 reads CASSSGGQAKPYEQYF. CDR3 DNA sequence: TGCGCCAGCAGCTCAGGTGGACAGGCCAAACCCTACGAGCAGTACTTC.